This paragraph covers one TCR beta chain sequence. Its binding antigen is unknown. Qualities for individual bases were not recorded, and no much larger clone is one base off. The record originates from a study of identical twins (dated by TCRdb to 2016 to 2018). Some background on the complete study: The study deep-sequenced TCR alpha and beta repertoires from monozygotic twins, unrelated adults of various ages and cord blood to test whether fetal clonotypes persist. To rule out contamination, replicate twin experiments were performed at different times with different library preparation protocols. Study-level results and caveats: In monozygotic twins, recombination models systematically underestimated out-of-frame TCR alpha sharing, but the models matched the sharing seen between unrelated individuals. Excess twin sharing in beta out-of-frame sequences was weaker because fewer shared sequences lowered the signal-to-noise ratio. Fewer insertions were carried by abundant cord blood beta clonotypes, a similar but weaker trend appeared in young adult naive repertoires, and no such trend appeared in memory repertoires. Invariant T cells such as MAIT and iNKT could partly confound zero-insertion analyses, although diverse VJ usage argued against such confounding for most clonotypes. Compared with coincidental sharing between unrelated individuals, out-of-frame TCR alpha sequences shared between twins had an excess of sequences with low generation probability. Conclusions relied on cross-sectional statistical analysis, since the same donors could not be followed over many years.

V is cut by 7 bases and J by 3 bases, and the space between the germline ends is 16 bases. Per the germline V gene, SNHLY is the CDR1 and FYNNEI is the CDR2. CDR3 length: 14 amino acids, cysteine to phenylalanine. The only DNA kept is the CDR3, 42 bases in frame from the first base. All donors were healthy Caucasians. Miltenyi CD45RO+ enrichment and human naive T-cell isolation kits were used to isolate memory (CD45RO+) and naive T cells from PBMC. Libraries came from 5' RACE. Sequencer: Illumina HiSeq 2000. Template switching added a universal primer binding site, and the final cDNA carried a unique molecular identifier that allowed TCR cDNA molecules to be counted accurately. Specific primers in the conserved constant-segment region were used to synthesize first-strand cDNA for the TCR alpha and beta chains. To control for contamination, every cDNA library carried two barcodes: a SMART-Mk sample barcode plus Illumina barcodes. TruSeq adapter sequences, together with Illumina sample barcodes, were added in two successive PCR steps. TCR alpha and beta cDNA libraries were sequenced on the Illumina HiSeq platform with custom primers. For the original study's pipeline: Unique molecular identifiers were extracted from raw reads with MiGEC, and CDR3 positions were determined with MiXCR. For each individual, recombination models were inferred using an EM algorithm with the repgenHMM and IGoR tools. Shared clonotypes were analyzed with the tcR package in R, and sharing was normalized by the product of cloneset sizes. To study raw recombination without the effects of thymic and clonal selection, out-of-frame nonproductive sequences were analyzed. TCRdb reprocessed the public reads (quality trimming at Q25 with fastp, clone calling with MiXCR) and kept in-frame beta chains. Identical CDR3 proteins give one entry, which carries the most common genes and DNA. The V and J calls here are based on TCRdb, not the publication. The sample yields 200,000 to 300,000 distinct CDR3 sequences; approximately 10% were counted once. The ten biggest clones cover about a tenth of the sample.

The sample comprised memory T cells sorted from blood. The cell subset or site label, read with the paper, signifies: CD45RO+ enriched T cells. The sequence is built from TRBV2 and TRBJ2-7; TRBD2 is perhaps the D gene, given 6 matching bases. The TCR originated in a man aged 45-65 years in good health. The CDR3 region: CASKPREGGYEQYF. The DNA reads as follows: TGTGCCAGCAAACCGCGCGAGGGAGGCTACGAGCAGTACTTC.